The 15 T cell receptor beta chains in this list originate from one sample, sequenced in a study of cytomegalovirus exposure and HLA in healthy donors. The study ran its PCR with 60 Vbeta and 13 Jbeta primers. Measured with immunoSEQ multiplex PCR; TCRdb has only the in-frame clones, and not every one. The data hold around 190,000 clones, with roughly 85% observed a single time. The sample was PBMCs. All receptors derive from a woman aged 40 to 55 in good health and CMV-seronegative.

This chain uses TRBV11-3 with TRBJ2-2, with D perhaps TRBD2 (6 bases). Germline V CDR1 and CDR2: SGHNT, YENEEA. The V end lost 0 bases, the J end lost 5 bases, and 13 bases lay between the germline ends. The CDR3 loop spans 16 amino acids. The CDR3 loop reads CASSLEAGRGTGELFF. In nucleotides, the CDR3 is TGTGCCAGCAGCTTAGAGGCAGGGCGGGGTACCGGGGAGCTGTTTTTT. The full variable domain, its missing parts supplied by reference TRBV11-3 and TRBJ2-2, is EAGVVQSPRYKIIEKKQPVAFWCNPISGHNTLYWYLQNLGQGPELLIRYENEEAVDDSQLPKDRFSAERLKGVDSTLKIQPAELGDSAVYLCASSLEAGRGTGELFFGEGSRLTVL.

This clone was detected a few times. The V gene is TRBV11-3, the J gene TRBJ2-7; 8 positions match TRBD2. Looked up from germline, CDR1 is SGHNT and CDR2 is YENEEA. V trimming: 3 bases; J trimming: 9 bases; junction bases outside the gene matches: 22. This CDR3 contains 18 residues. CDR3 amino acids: CASSLPNGSEREWIGQYF. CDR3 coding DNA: TGTGCCAGCAGCTTGCCAAATGGGAGTGAGCGGGAGTGGATCGGGCAGTACTTC.

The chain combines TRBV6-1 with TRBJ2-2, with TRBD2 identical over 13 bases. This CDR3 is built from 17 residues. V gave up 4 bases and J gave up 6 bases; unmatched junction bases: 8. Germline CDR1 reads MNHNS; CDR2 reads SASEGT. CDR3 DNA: TGTGCCAGCAGTGGGACTAGCGGGAGAAGGGTGGCCGGGGAGCTGTTTTTT. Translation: CASSGTSGRRVAGELFF.

CDR3 coding DNA: TGCGCCAGCAGCCCCACAGGGCATGGCTACACCTTC. Its protein product is CASSPTGHGYTF. This chain connects TRBV4-1 to TRBJ1-2, with a tentative D call TRBD1 (6 bases). Germline V CDR1 and CDR2: MGHRA, YSYEKL. V shed 4 bases and J shed 6 bases, with 9 bases lying between them. The CDR3 length is 12 residues.

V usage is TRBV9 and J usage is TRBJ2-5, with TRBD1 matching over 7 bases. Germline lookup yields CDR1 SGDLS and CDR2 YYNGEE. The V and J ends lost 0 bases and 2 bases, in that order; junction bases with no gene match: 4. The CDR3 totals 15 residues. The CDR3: CASSVAPTGQETQYF. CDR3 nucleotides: TGTGCCAGCAGCGTAGCTCCGACAGGGCAAGAGACCCAGTACTTC. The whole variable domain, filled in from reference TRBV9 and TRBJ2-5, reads DSGVTQTPKHLITATGQRVTLRCSPRSGDLSVYWYQQSLDQGLQFLIQYYNGEERAKGNILERFSAQQFPDLHSELNLSSLELGDSALYFCASSVAPTGQETQYFGPGTRLLVL.

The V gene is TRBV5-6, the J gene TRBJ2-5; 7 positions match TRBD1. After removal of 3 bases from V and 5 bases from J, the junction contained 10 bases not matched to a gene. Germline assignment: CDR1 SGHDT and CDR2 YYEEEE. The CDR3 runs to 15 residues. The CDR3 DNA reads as TGTGCCAGCAGCTCGTATCGGACAGGTGGTGAGACCCAGTACTTC. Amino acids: CASSSYRTGGETQYF.

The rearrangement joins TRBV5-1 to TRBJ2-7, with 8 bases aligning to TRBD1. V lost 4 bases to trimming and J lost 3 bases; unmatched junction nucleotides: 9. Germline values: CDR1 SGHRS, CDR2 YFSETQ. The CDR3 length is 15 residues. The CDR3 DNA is TGCGCCAGCAGCACGCTACCGGGACAGGACTACGAGCAGTACTTC. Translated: CASSTLPGQDYEQYF.

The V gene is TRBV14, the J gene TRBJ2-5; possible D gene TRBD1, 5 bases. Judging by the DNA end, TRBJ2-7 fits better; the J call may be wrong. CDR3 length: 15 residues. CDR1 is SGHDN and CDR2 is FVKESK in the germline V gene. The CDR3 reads CASSNKWGSSYEQYF. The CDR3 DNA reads TGTGCCAGCAGCAATAAATGGGGCAGTTCCTACGAGCAGTACTTC.

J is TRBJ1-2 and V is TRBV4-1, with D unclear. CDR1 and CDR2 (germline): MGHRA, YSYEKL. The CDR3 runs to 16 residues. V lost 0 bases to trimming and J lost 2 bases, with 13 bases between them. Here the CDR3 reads CASSQEFVAVNYGYTF. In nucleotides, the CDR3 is TGCGCCAGCAGCCAAGAATTTGTGGCAGTCAACTATGGCTACACCTTC.

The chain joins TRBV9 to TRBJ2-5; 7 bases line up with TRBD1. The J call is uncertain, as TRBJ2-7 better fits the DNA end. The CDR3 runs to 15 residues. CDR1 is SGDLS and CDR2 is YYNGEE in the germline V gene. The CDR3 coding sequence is TGTGCCAGCAGCCCCCGACAGGGCCTTACCTACGAGCAGTACTTC. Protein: CASSPRQGLTYEQYF.

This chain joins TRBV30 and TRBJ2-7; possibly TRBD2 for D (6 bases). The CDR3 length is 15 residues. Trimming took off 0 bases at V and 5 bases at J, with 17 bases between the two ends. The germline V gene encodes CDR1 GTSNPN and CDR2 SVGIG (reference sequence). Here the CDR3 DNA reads TGTGCCTGGAGTGTACTAGGAGGGCCTTGGAACGAGCAGTACTTC. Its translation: CAWSVLGGPWNEQYF.

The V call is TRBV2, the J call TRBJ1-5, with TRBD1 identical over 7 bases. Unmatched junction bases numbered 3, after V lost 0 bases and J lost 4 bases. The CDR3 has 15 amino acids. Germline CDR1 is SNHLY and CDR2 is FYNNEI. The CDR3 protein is CASSEAGTANQPQHF. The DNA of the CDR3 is TGTGCCAGCAGTGAAGCGGGGACAGCGAATCAGCCCCAGCATTTT.

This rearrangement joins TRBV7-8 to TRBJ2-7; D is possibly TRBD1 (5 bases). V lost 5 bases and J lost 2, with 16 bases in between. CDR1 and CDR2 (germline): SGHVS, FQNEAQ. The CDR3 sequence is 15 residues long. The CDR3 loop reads CASSLRGTATYEQYF. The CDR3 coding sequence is TGTGCCAGCAGCCTAAGGGGAACAGCAACCTACGAGCAGTACTTC. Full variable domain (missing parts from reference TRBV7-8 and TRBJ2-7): GAGVSQSPRYKVAKRGQDVALRCDPISGHVSLFWYQQALGQGPEFLTYFQNEAQLDKSGLPSDRFFAERPEGSVSTLKIQRTQQEDSAVYLCASSLRGTATYEQYFGPGTRLTVT.

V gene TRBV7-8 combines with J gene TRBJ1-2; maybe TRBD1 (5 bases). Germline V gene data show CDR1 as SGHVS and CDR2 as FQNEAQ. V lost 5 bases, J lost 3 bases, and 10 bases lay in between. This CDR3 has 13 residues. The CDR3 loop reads CASSLEGDYGYTF. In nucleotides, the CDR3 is TGTGCCAGCAGCCTAGAAGGGGACTATGGCTACACCTTC.

In DNA form, the CDR3 reads TGTGCCAGCTCACCCAACTTCCCTAGCGGGAGTGGTGAGCAGTTCTTC. Residues: CASSPNFPSGSGEQFF. The chain has TRBV18 and TRBJ2-1, with 10 positions matching TRBD2. The CDR3 runs to 16 residues. The germline CDR1 and CDR2 sequences are KGHSH and LQKENI. The trim removed 3 bases at V and 9 bases at J, leaving 11 bases unmatched.